The rows below give T cell receptor beta chains drawn from one sample of a study of shared clonotypes between healthy human individuals. Sequenced by immunoSEQ multiplex PCR; TCRdb stores in-frame clones only, minus some. The data show a few million clones, 92% seen once. Sequenced: naive CD4+ T cells from PBMCs. These receptor sequences come from a man aged 18-30 years in good health. Some clones in this sample may be carry-over from other donors' samples. The CDR3 runs from the conserved cysteine through the conserved F or W. Fields, in order: V gene, CDR3 length, D gene, J gene, clone size, CDR3 protein, CDR3 DNA. A D gene is named only where the DNA matches it firmly. Clone size, where shown, is once, few, many, or a class for clones that have expanded.

v_gene: TRBV7-2
len: 14
d_gene: -
j_gene: TRBJ2-3
abundance: -
CDR3aa: CASSRGRAPDTQYF
CDR3nt: TGTGCCAGCAGTAGGGGGAGGGCCCCAGATACGCAGTATTTT

v_gene: TRBV5-1
len: 15
d_gene: TRBD1
j_gene: TRBJ1-4
abundance: once
CDR3aa: CASSPTGTGNEKLFF
CDR3nt: TGCGCCAGCAGCCCTACCGGGACAGGGAATGAAAAACTGTTTTTT

v_gene: TRBV7-6
len: 19
d_gene: -
j_gene: TRBJ1-1
abundance: once
CDR3aa: CASSLVSSAGWDMNTEAFF
CDR3nt: TGTGCCAGCAGCTTAGTCTCGTCGGCCGGGTGGGATATGAACACTGAAGCTTTCTTT

v_gene: TRBV5-4
len: 13
d_gene: -
j_gene: TRBJ1-1
abundance: -
CDR3aa: CASSSSAGAEAFF
CDR3nt: TGTGCCAGCAGCTCCAGCGCAGGGGCTGAAGCTTTCTTT

v_gene: TRBV4-1
len: 14
d_gene: -
j_gene: TRBJ1-4
abundance: -
CDR3aa: CASSPGVANEKLFF
CDR3nt: TGCGCCAGCAGCCCCGGGGTAGCTAATGAAAAACTGTTTTTT

v_gene: TRBV10-3
len: 19
d_gene: TRBD1
j_gene: TRBJ1-5
abundance: -
CDR3aa: CAISESEREGGLSNQPQHF
CDR3nt: TGTGCCATCAGTGAGTCGGAAAGGGAAGGGGGCCTTAGCAATCAGCCCCAGCATTTT

v_gene: TRBV9
len: 17
d_gene: TRBD2
j_gene: TRBJ2-2
abundance: -
CDR3aa: CASSPQASGSNTGELFF
CDR3nt: TGTGCCAGCAGCCCGCAGGCTAGCGGGAGCAACACCGGGGAGCTGTTTTTT

v_gene: TRBV7-2
len: 16
d_gene: -
j_gene: TRBJ2-5
abundance: once
CDR3aa: CASSLGKGQVQETQYF
CDR3nt: TGTGCCAGCAGCTTAGGAAAGGGGCAGGTGCAAGAGACCCAGTACTTC

v_gene: TRBV10-3
len: 15
d_gene: TRBD1
j_gene: TRBJ2-2
abundance: -
CDR3aa: CAISGGQVNTGELFF
CDR3nt: TGTGCCATCAGTGGAGGACAGGTGAACACCGGGGAGCTGTTTTTT

v_gene: TRBV9
len: 14
d_gene: TRBD2
j_gene: TRBJ2-1
abundance: -
CDR3aa: CASSEREGNNEQFF
CDR3nt: TGTGCCAGCAGCGAGCGGGAGGGCAATAATGAGCAGTTCTTC